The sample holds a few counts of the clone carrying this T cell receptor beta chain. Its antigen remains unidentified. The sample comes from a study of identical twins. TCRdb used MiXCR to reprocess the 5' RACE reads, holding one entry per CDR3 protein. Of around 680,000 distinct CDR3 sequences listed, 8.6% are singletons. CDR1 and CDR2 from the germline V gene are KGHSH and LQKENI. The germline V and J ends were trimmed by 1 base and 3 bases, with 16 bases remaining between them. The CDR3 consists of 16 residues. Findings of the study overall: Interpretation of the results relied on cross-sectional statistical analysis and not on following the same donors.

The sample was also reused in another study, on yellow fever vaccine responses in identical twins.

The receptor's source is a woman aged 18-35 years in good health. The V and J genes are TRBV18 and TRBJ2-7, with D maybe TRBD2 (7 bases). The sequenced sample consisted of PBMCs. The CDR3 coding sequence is TGTGCCAGCTCACCACTGGTCGGGGGGCTCAGCTACGAGCAGTACTTC. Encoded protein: CASSPLVGGLSYEQYF.